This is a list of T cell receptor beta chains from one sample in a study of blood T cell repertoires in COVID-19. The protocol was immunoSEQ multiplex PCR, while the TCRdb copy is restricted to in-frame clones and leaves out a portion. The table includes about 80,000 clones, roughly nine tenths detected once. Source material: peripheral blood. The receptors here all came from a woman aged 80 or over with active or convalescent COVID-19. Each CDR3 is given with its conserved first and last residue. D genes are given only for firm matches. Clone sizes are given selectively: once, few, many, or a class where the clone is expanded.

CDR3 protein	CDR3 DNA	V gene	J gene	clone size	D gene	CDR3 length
CASSLDRETDTQYF	TGTGCCAGCAGCTTGGACAGAGAGACAGATACGCAGTATTTT	TRBV5-5	TRBJ2-3	-	-	14
CASSFGINSNQPQHF	TGTGCCAGCAGCTTCGGGATCAATAGCAATCAGCCCCAGCATTTT	TRBV7-2	TRBJ1-5	-	-	15
CASTESGGAGETQYF	TGTGCCAGCACCGAGAGCGGGGGGGCCGGGGAGACCCAGTACTTC	TRBV3-1/TRBV3-2	TRBJ2-5	-	TRBD2	15
CASSETTGRNTEAFF	TGTGCCAGCAGTGAAACCACAGGGAGGAACACTGAAGCTTTCTTT	TRBV6-1	TRBJ1-1	-	-	15
CASSWGLGPSYEQYF	TGTGCCAGCAGCTGGGGCCTGGGCCCCTCCTACGAGCAGTACTTC	TRBV5-4	TRBJ2-7	-	-	15
CASKDREVSNQPQHF	TGTGCCAGCAAGGACAGGGAAGTAAGCAATCAGCCCCAGCATTTT	TRBV6-5	TRBJ1-5	-	TRBD1	15
CASSPWDNKNTEAFF	TGTGCCAGCAGCCCCTGGGACAACAAGAACACTGAAGCTTTCTTT	TRBV3-1/TRBV3-2	TRBJ1-1	-	-	15
CASSYPQGLGYTF	TGTGCCAGCAGTTACCCTCAGGGGTTGGGCTACACCTTC	TRBV6-5	TRBJ1-2	-	-	13
CASSDTFGYTF	TGTGCCAGCAGCGACACTTTTGGCTACACCTTC	TRBV6-5	TRBJ1-2	-	-	11
CASSKGILNYGYTF	TGTGCCAGCAGCAAGGGGATCCTAAACTATGGCTACACCTTC	TRBV5-5	TRBJ1-2	-	-	14
CASSFVGFRVQGGYTF	TGTGCCAGCAGCTTCGTGGGCTTCAGGGTCCAAGGTGGCTACACCTTC	TRBV28	TRBJ1-2	once	-	16
CASSGSYGEQYF	TGTGCCAGCAGTGGGAGCTACGGCGAGCAGTACTTC	TRBV2	TRBJ2-7	once	-	12
CASRGQGYEQFF	TGTGCCAGCCGAGGACAGGGCTATGAGCAGTTCTTC	TRBV2	TRBJ2-1	-	TRBD1	12
CASSLQGGAKNEQFF	TGTGCCAGCAGTCTTCAGGGAGGCGCGAAAAATGAGCAGTTCTTC	TRBV28	TRBJ2-1	-	-	15
CASSQDARAQYF	TGTGCCAGCAGCCAAGATGCGAGGGCGCAGTATTTT	TRBV3-1/TRBV3-2	TRBJ2-3	-	-	12
CSAAGPRELFF	TGCAGTGCTGCAGGGCCTCGGGAGCTGTTTTTT	TRBV20-1	TRBJ2-2	-	-	11
CASSFGAGQAFF	TGTGCCAGCAGTTTCGGAGCAGGGCAGGCTTTCTTT	TRBV27	TRBJ1-1	-	-	12
CASGRPQHF	TGTGCCAGTGGGCGGCCCCAGCATTTT	TRBV19	TRBJ1-5	-	-	9
CASSHSQGAYTEAFF	TGTGCCAGCAGCCACTCTCAGGGGGCCTACACTGAAGCTTTCTTT	TRBV3-1/TRBV3-2	TRBJ1-1	-	TRBD1	15
CACSTGAGRTGRGEQFF	TGTGCCTGTAGTACCGGGGCGGGGAGGACTGGGAGGGGTGAGCAGTTCTTC	TRBV19	TRBJ2-1	few	TRBD2	17
CASSPGGAEDTQYF	TGCGCCAGCAGTCCCGGGGGGGCGGAAGATACGCAGTATTTT	TRBV5-1	TRBJ2-3	-	TRBD2	14
CATRDRSSYEQYF	TGTGCCACCCGAGACAGGTCCTCCTACGAGCAGTACTTC	TRBV28	TRBJ2-7	few	-	13
CASSGTGGDTQYF	TGTGCCAGCAGCGGGACGGGGGGGGATACGCAGTATTTT	TRBV21-1	TRBJ2-3	-	-	13